The source of this T cell receptor (beta chain) is a study of tumor and adjacent non-tumor tissue in lung cancer. RNA was extracted from bulk tissue without any cell sorting. Distant lung tissue was collected more than 3 cm away from the tumor edge. Findings and caveats of the study: Significantly higher TCR diversity was found in tumor than normal lung.

This CDR3 contains 16 residues. CDR1 and CDR2 (germline): SGHAT, FQNNGV. This clonotype has only one observation. As yet, its antigen is unknown. A junction boundary mismatches the germline segment, possibly from a read error. A modified ARM-PCR protocol with three rounds of nested PCR amplified TCRbeta. One entry per CDR3 protein, called by TCRdb with MiXCR from the multiplex PCR reads. The data contain 35,000 to 55,000 distinct CDR3 sequences, 60% of them singletons. The chain carries TRBV11-2 and TRBJ1-2; 8 nucleotides line up with TRBD1. Sequenced: distant non-tumor lung tissue. This receptor was identified in a man between 45 and 60 years old with non-small cell lung cancer. Here the CDR3 DNA reads TGTGCCAGCAGCCCAGGGGGGACAGGTAATAGCTATGGCCACACCTTC. It translates to CASSPGGTGNSYGHTF.